This TCR beta chain originates from a study of blood T cell repertoires in COVID-19. The germline CDR1 and CDR2 sequences are SGHVS and FQNEAQ. The V and J ends lost 5 bases and 2 bases respectively, with 13 bases between them. This CDR3 spans 15 amino acids. The repertoire was sequenced with immunoSEQ multiplex PCR; TCRdb's copy has only in-frame clones and lacks some. Of 200,000 to 250,000 clones in the sample, roughly four fifths were seen once. The sequence was obtained from a woman aged 45 to 65 who had been exposed to COVID-19. The sequenced sample was PBMCs or T cells enriched from blood (not recorded which). The chain combines TRBV7-8 with TRBJ1-3, with a possible D match to TRBD1 (6 bases). CDR3 bases: TGTGCCAGCAGCCTATTACAGGGCGCTGGAAACACCATATATTTT. As protein: CASSLLQGAGNTIYF.